What follows describes a single T cell receptor beta chain. These data come from a study of radiotherapy plus CTLA-4 blockade in lung cancer. The method was immunoSEQ multiplex PCR; TCRdb's version includes in-frame clones alone and lacks a portion of them. The table has about 40,000 clones, 75% to 80% seen once. CDR3 length: 14 residues. Germline values: CDR1 SQVTM, CDR2 ANQGSEA. Trimming cost V 7 bases and J 2 bases; bases outside gene matches: 8. The source material was peripheral blood, sampled from a patient treated with radiotherapy plus ipilimumab. The chain uses TRBV29-1 and TRBJ2-3; TRBD2 matches 8 bases. The origin of this receptor is a human donor with non-small cell lung cancer that progressed on radiotherapy plus ipilimumab. CDR3 sequence (DNA): TGCAGCGCTGCTCGTAGCGGGGTCACAGATACGCAGTATTTT. Protein sequence: CSAARSGVTDTQYF.